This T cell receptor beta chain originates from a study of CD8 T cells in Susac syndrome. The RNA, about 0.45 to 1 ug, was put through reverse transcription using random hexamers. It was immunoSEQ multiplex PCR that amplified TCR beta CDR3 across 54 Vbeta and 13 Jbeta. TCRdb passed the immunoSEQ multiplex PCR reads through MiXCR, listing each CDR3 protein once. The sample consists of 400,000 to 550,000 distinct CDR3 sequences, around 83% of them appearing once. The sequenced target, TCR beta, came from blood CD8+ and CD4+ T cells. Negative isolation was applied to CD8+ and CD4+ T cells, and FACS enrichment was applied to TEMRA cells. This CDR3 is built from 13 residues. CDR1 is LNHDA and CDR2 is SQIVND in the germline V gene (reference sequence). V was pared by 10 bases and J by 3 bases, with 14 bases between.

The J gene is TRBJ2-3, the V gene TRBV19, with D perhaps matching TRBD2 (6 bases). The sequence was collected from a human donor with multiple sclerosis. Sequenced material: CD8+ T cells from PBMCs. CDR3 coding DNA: TGTGCCACGGGACTTCTCGAAACAGATACGCAGTATTTT. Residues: CATGLLETDTQYF. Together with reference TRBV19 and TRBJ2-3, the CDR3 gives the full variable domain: DGGITQSPKYLFRKEGQNVTLSCEQNLNHDAMYWYRQDPGQGLRLIYYSQIVNDFQKGDIAEGYSVSREKKESFPLTVTSAQKNPTAFYLCATGLLETDTQYFGPGTRLTVL.